The source of this T cell receptor beta chain is a study of T cells in women clearing cervical HPV infection (dated by TCRdb to the late 2010s). About the investigation overall: The cases were some 26 women with histologically confirmed HPV16-related CIN3 or worse, and 2 of those women had invasive cancers. The 20 to 30 controls were women who cleared a single incident HPV16 infection within 12 months without developing precancer or cancer. Blood from cases was drawn at the visit where the lesion was first identified, while blood from controls was drawn once the infection was no longer detected. For cases, a median interval of about 140 days, with an interquartile range of about 90 to 210 days, was observed between lesion detection and blood sampling. Since HLA typing was available for only a few women, HLA type could not be ruled out as a confounder. Nested within Costa Rica's Guanacaste HPV Natural History Study, an exploratory proof-of-principle case-control study compared TCR repertoires across cervical HPV16 outcomes. Cases were matched to controls by age within five years and by the year the sample was collected. Cases had a median age of about 35 years and controls had a median age of 38, with no significant differences in baseline characteristics. In the parent cohort, some 9,900 women aged 18 or older were enrolled in Guanacaste, Costa Rica, during about 1993 to 1995 and then followed for approximately seven years. Quality controls consisted of five blinded duplicates per group, for a total of 60 or so samples made up of some 50 participants and ten or so replicates.

TCR beta CDR3 regions were amplified by multiplex PCR using the immunoSEQ assay from an average of about 1,200 ng genomic DNA per sample. The assay corrected primer bias using a complete synthetic TCR repertoire to establish an amplification baseline. The amplicons were sequenced using the Illumina platform. In the source study's methods: Error correction of the sequences involved clustering with frequency ratios plus a modified nearest-neighbor algorithm, after which the sequences were analyzed in the immunoSEQ Analyzer using IMGT gene definitions. At each rarefaction depth, TCR richness and evenness were averaged across 20 rarefaction repeats, and any sample with fewer sequences than the depth was left out. Wilcoxon rank sum tests with FDR correction were used to compare V, D and J gene relative abundances between the groups. An intraclass correlation of around 96% for TCR richness and an average of about 82% across some 69 gene segments were obtained from the blinded duplicates. TCRdb obtained this table from immuneACCESS and retained in-frame rearrangements with V and J assigned. These tables miss some clones; where compared with another copy, unresolved V genes account for less than half of the shortfall, and the remainder is unexplained. V and J calls and clone size follow that table, whereas D and trimming were derived from the DNA. The sample table gives about 30,000 clones. The ten largest clones add up to approximately 6.3% of the sample.

Every participant had a single incident cervical HPV16 infection, and women with prevalent HPV16 infections were excluded. Cervical HPV DNA was detected with MY09/MY11 PCR, and genotyping was done with dot-blot hybridization. Roughly 16 mL of heparinized blood were centrifuged, and the buffy coat was split into aliquots, frozen at -30 degrees C, and then kept at -80 degrees C. Genomic DNA was extracted from buffy coat specimens using QIAGEN kits. The research as a whole found: Because of the cross-sectional design, the study could not determine whether the associations came before infection or resulted from infection, and neither effector/memory subsets nor HPV-specific T cells were isolated. Because the number of T cells per sample was unknown, the richness differences could reflect varying T-cell content rather than repertoire biology. By combining richness with V gene abundances, random forest classifiers separated cases from controls with an estimated AUC of around 0.8. TCR repertoire richness was significantly higher in CIN3+ cases than in controls across sequencing depths, while evenness did not differ. TRBV6-7 relative abundance was lower in cases than in controls (approximately 0.11% versus 0.16%; Bonferroni P = 0.0008).

On this clone: Its antigen is still unknown. The CDR3 end is not reached by the read, which stops 3 residues before it; the germline J gene fills it in.

Reading from cysteine to phenylalanine, the CDR3 counts 15 amino acids. Sequencing covers 36 bases of the CDR3, shown here with the frame starting at base 1. Per the germline V gene (reference sequence), DFQATT is the CDR1 and SNEGSKA is the CDR2. Here V drops 4 bases and J drops 0 bases, and the junction holds 6 bases not matched to any gene. This receptor was taken from a woman between 18 and 70 years old with a cervical HPV16 infection that either progressed to CIN3+ or cleared (not recorded which). Sequencing used blood buffy coat. The rearrangement combines TRBV20-1 with TRBJ1-5; TRBD1 matches 7 bases in the middle. The covered CDR3 bases are TGCAGTGCTATACAGGGGACCTATAGCAATCAGCCC. This translates into CSAIQGTYSNQP. The full CDR3 reads CSAIQGTYSNQPQHF.